This is a list of T cell receptor beta chains from one sample in a study of blood T cells in healthy people across ages. TCRdb itself ran the 5' RACE reads through MiXCR, one entry per CDR3 protein. The sample has about a million distinct CDR3 sequences; approximately 50% are singletons. The sample taken for sequencing was blood. All receptors come from a woman aged 55 to 70 in good health. Each CDR3 is given with its conserved first and last residue. Fields, in order: D gene, V gene, J gene, clone size, CDR3 protein, CDR3 DNA. A D gene is named only where the DNA matches it firmly. Not every row has a clone size; where given, it reads once, few, many or a size class.

.	TRBV11-2	TRBJ1-1	.	CASSLVGRSWGGTEAFF	TGTGCCAGCAGCTTAGTAGGGCGCTCATGGGGGGGCACTGAAGCTTTCTTT
TRBD2	TRBV7-6	TRBJ2-5	.	CASSADGRPQETQYF	TGTGCCAGCAGCGCAGACGGGAGGCCCCAAGAGACCCAGTACTTC
.	TRBV27	TRBJ1-4	.	CASSYRLGPTNEKLFF	TGTGCCAGCAGCTATCGCCTGGGGCCCACTAATGAAAAACTGTTTTTT
.	TRBV20-1	TRBJ1-5	few	CSAGRVSNQPQHF	TGCAGTGCTGGGAGGGTAAGCAATCAGCCCCAGCATTTT
.	TRBV7-9	TRBJ1-2	.	CASSLAVRDYGGYTF	TGTGCCAGCAGCTTAGCGGTCAGGGACTATGGCGGCTACACCTTC
.	TRBV4-3	TRBJ2-2	.	CASSQLGDAGELFF	TGCGCCAGCAGCCAATTGGGGGATGCCGGGGAGCTGTTTTTT
TRBD2	TRBV28	TRBJ2-7	.	CASSFNLAGGQVYDEQYF	TGTGCCAGCAGTTTTAACCTCGCGGGAGGGCAGGTCTACGACGAGCAGTACTTC
.	TRBV2	TRBJ2-2	.	CASSERQALIGELFF	TGTGCCAGCAGTGAAAGGCAGGCGTTGATCGGGGAGCTGTTTTTT
.	TRBV6-1	TRBJ1-5	.	CASRRESNSNQPQHF	TGTGCCAGCCGGAGGGAATCCAATAGCAATCAGCCCCAGCATTTT
TRBD2	TRBV12-3/TRBV12-4	TRBJ2-3	few	CASSPSDMREDTQYF	TGTGCCAGCAGTCCCTCGGACATGCGGGAGGATACGCAGTATTTT
.	TRBV6-2/TRBV6-3	TRBJ2-7	.	CASTPKGIFTYEQYF	TGTGCCAGCACTCCTAAAGGGATTTTTACCTACGAGCAGTACTTC
.	TRBV9	TRBJ2-3	.	CASSVRGTTDTQYF	TGTGCCAGCAGCGTAAGGGGGACCACAGATACGCAGTATTTT
.	TRBV27	TRBJ2-3	.	CASSLGREPYTQYF	TGTGCCAGCAGTTTGGGCAGGGAACCTTATACGCAGTATTTT
TRBD2	TRBV27	TRBJ2-1	few	CASSTSLREQFF	TGTGCCAGTTCGACTAGCTTAAGGGAGCAGTTCTTC
TRBD2	TRBV28	TRBJ2-1	.	CASLGLAGLGYNEQLF	TGTGCCAGCTTAGGACTAGCGGGACTGGGCTACAATGAGCAGTTATTC
.	TRBV27	TRBJ2-3	many	CASRPQGRTDTQYF	TGTGCCAGCAGGCCACAGGGCCGCACAGATACGCAGTATTTT
.	TRBV18	TRBJ1-1	few	CASQSMNTEAFF	TGTGCCAGCCAATCGATGAACACTGAAGCTTTCTTT
.	TRBV7-6	TRBJ2-3	.	CASSLTPSGMGTSTDTQYF	TGTGCCAGCAGCTTAACGCCGAGCGGCATGGGAACTAGCACAGATACGCAGTATTTT
.	TRBV20-1	TRBJ2-6	.	CSARSLVLKSGANVLTF	TGCAGTGCTAGGAGCTTGGTCTTAAAATCTGGGGCCAACGTCCTGACTTTC
.	TRBV28	TRBJ2-7	.	CASGDLDPGEQYF	TGTGCCAGCGGGGATCTCGACCCTGGAGAGCAGTACTTC
.	TRBV6-2/TRBV6-3	TRBJ2-2	.	CASTPTSWTGELFF	TGTGCCAGTACACCTACTAGCTGGACCGGGGAGCTGTTTTTT
.	TRBV7-8	TRBJ1-5	.	CASSFSDQPQHF	TGTGCCAGCAGCTTCTCGGATCAGCCCCAGCATTTT
.	TRBV7-2	TRBJ2-1	.	CASTLRDVQGYYNEQFF	TGTGCCAGCACCCTTCGGGATGTTCAGGGATACTACAATGAGCAGTTCTTC
TRBD2	TRBV7-8	TRBJ2-6	.	CASSHTSGRAFGANVLTF	TGTGCCAGCAGCCATACTAGCGGGAGGGCCTTTGGGGCCAACGTCCTGACTTTC
.	TRBV29-1	TRBJ2-5	.	CSVPKTSSETQYF	TGCAGCGTGCCAAAAACTAGTTCGGAGACCCAGTACTTC
.	TRBV14	TRBJ2-2	.	CASSQDSLASNTGELFF	TGTGCCAGCAGCCAAGATAGCCTAGCGTCGAACACCGGGGAGCTGTTTTTT
TRBD1	TRBV13	TRBJ2-3	.	CASSSKYRGQGSSTDTQYF	TGTGCCAGCAGCTCAAAATACCGTGGACAGGGATCTAGCACAGATACGCAGTATTTT
.	TRBV6-5	TRBJ2-1	.	CASSHSGADEQFF	TGTGCCAGCAGTCACTCTGGAGCGGACGAGCAGTTCTTC
.	TRBV11-2	TRBJ2-1	few	CASSWGRRQFF	TGTGCCAGCAGCTGGGGACGTCGACAGTTCTTC
.	TRBV29-1	TRBJ2-5	many	CSVHNSETQYF	TGCAGCGTTCACAATTCAGAGACCCAGTACTTC
TRBD1	TRBV5-6	TRBJ2-3	.	CASSEYPGQGALTQYF	TGTGCCAGCAGCGAATACCCGGGACAGGGGGCGCTTACGCAGTATTTT
.	TRBV20-1	TRBJ2-1	.	CSARGEDSYNEQFF	TGCAGTGCTAGGGGGGAGGACTCCTACAATGAGCAGTTCTTC
TRBD2	TRBV6-5	TRBJ2-3	.	CASSYMSTSGTVDTQYF	TGTGCCAGCAGTTACATGTCGACTAGCGGGACTGTAGATACGCAGTATTTT
.	TRBV5-4	TRBJ2-3	.	CASSFDSPTQYF	TGTGCCAGCAGCTTCGACTCGCCCACGCAGTATTTT
TRBD1	TRBV7-2	TRBJ1-2	.	CASSPRTGRYGYTF	TGTGCCAGCAGCCCGAGGACAGGGCGCTATGGCTACACCTTC
.	TRBV6-1	TRBJ2-5	.	CASSDNRARDLQETQYF	TGTGCCAGCAGTGATAACAGGGCTAGGGATCTCCAAGAGACCCAGTACTTC
TRBD1	TRBV28	TRBJ2-5	.	CASLTGGRVGNEQYF	TGTGCCAGTCTCACAGGGGGTAGAGTAGGCAATGAGCAGTACTTC
.	TRBV5-1	TRBJ2-7	.	CASSARQASYEQYF	TGCGCCAGCAGCGCCCGACAGGCCTCCTACGAGCAGTACTTC
.	TRBV28	TRBJ2-3	.	CASLSWGLDTQYF	TGTGCCAGCCTTTCGTGGGGGTTAGATACGCAGTATTTT
TRBD1	TRBV12-3/TRBV12-4	TRBJ1-4	few	CASRTQGAVNEKLFF	TGTGCCAGCAGAACCCAGGGGGCTGTTAATGAAAAACTGTTTTTT
.	TRBV4-2	TRBJ2-3	.	CASSQDRHGTDTQYF	TGTGCCAGCAGCCAAGACAGGCATGGGACAGATACGCAGTATTTT
.	TRBV6-6	TRBJ1-5	.	CASSYKRQELSNQPQHF	TGTGCCAGCAGTTACAAGAGACAGGAACTTAGCAATCAGCCCCAGCATTTT
.	TRBV27	TRBJ1-5	.	CASSVMGGNQPQHF	TGTGCCAGCAGTGTAATGGGAGGCAATCAGCCCCAGCATTTT
TRBD1	TRBV6-1	TRBJ2-7	.	CACIPGQGPYEQYF	TGTGCCTGCATACCGGGACAGGGACCCTACGAGCAGTACTTC
TRBD2	TRBV2	TRBJ2-7	.	CASGYGTSAYEQYF	TGTGCCAGTGGGTACGGGACTAGCGCCTACGAGCAGTACTTC
.	TRBV18	TRBJ2-7	.	CASSPVPYEQYF	TGTGCCAGCTCACCAGTACCCTACGAGCAGTACTTC
.	TRBV15	TRBJ2-5	.	CATSRLGQETQYF	TGTGCCACCAGCAGACTAGGTCAAGAGACCCAGTACTTC
.	TRBV18	TRBJ2-6	.	CASSPLLDSGANVLTF	TGTGCCAGCTCACCACTTTTAGACTCTGGGGCCAACGTCCTGACTTTC
.	TRBV4-1	TRBJ2-1	.	CASSQETSFTEQFF	TGCGCCAGCAGCCAAGAAACTAGTTTTACCGAGCAGTTCTTC
.	TRBV9	TRBJ2-3	.	CASSVAGGWTDTQYF	TGTGCCAGCAGCGTAGCTGGCGGGTGGACAGATACGCAGTATTTT
TRBD1	TRBV24-1	TRBJ2-5	.	CATSAGGVWKTQYF	TGTGCCACCAGTGCAGGGGGCGTCTGGAAGACCCAGTACTTC
TRBD1	TRBV6-1	TRBJ2-7	.	CASISGTGGMSSYEQYF	TGTGCCAGCATCTCCGGGACAGGGGGAATGAGCTCCTACGAGCAGTACTTC
.	TRBV7-2	TRBJ2-1	few	CASRSTTGSWNEQFF	TGTGCCAGCAGATCCACTACAGGGTCTTGGAATGAGCAGTTCTTC
TRBD1	TRBV7-6	TRBJ2-5	.	CASSPTGVLQETRYF	TGTGCCAGCAGCCCGACAGGGGTCCTCCAAGAGACCCGGTACTTC
.	TRBV5-1	TRBJ2-7	.	CASSDRLTTYEQYF	TGCGCCAGCAGCGACCGACTGACAACCTACGAGCAGTACTTC
.	TRBV27	TRBJ2-7	.	CASREASSYEQYF	TGTGCCAGCAGGGAGGCTTCTTCTTACGAGCAGTACTTC
TRBD1	TRBV4-1	TRBJ2-3	.	CASSQGPGQGLGDTQYF	TGCGCCAGCAGCCAGGGGCCGGGACAGGGCCTCGGAGATACGCAGTATTTT